This T cell receptor (beta chain) originates from a study of blood T cell repertoires in COVID-19. Per the authors' pipeline: Amplification from reference gene primers served as the basis for estimated nucleated cell counts. The data were produced by immunoSEQ multiplex PCR, yet TCRdb's version contains in-frame clones alone and is incomplete. The DNA gave D and trimming, while V, J and clone size come from that table. The sample includes roughly 140,000 clones, approximately 80% of them seen just once. This CDR3 has 15 residues. Germline V gene data show CDR1 as KGHSH and CDR2 as LQKENI. Trimming removed 3 bases at V and 2 bases at J, with 13 bases between.

J is TRBJ1-1 and V is TRBV18; tentative D call: TRBD1 (6 bases). Specimen: peripheral blood. This sequence was found in a man in his sixties with active or convalescent COVID-19. The CDR3 DNA reads as TGTGCCAGCTCACCGATCATGACAGGAAACACTGAAGCTTTCTTT. Amino acids: CASSPIMTGNTEAFF.